This T cell receptor (beta chain) stems from a study of CXCR3-negative and CXCR3-positive naive CD8 T cells (dated by TCRdb to the late 2010s). Notes on the research overall: In total, some 130 million TRB reads were obtained, corresponding to roughly 1.5 +/- 0.3 million reads per library. TRBV-TRBJ cluster analysis included naive subsets from a handful of donors and memory cells from 3 donors. Diversity and physicochemical repertoire analyses were performed on about a dozen donors pooled from two independent experiments.

For each CD8+ T cell subset, flow sorting was done in triplicate, and 300,000 to 350,000 cells per subset went directly into RLT lysis buffer. To exclude memory contaminants, naive CD8+ T cells were stringently defined as CD45RO-CCR7+CD27+CD95-. Using standard density gradient centrifugation, peripheral blood mononuclear cells were isolated from buffy coats. A FACSAria III was used to flow-sort naive CXCR3-negative and CXCR3-positive CD8+ T cells. Total RNA was extracted from sorted cells with an RNeasy Mini Kit. Points the paper makes about the study in general: Freshly isolated PBMCs were used for most assays because CXCR3 expression partially decreased after cryopreservation. Compared with CXCR3-negative naive cells, CXCR3-positive naive cells had TRB CDR3s with higher hydrophobicity (lower Kidera factor 4), lower energy, and higher strength and volume indices. Repertoire diversity was comparably high in both naive subsets but much lower in memory CD8+ T cells. Within the same donor, TRBV-TRBJ usage looked similar between naive CXCR3-negative and CXCR3-positive cells, but memory cells had distinct patterns. Because surface CD5, which is linked to self-reactivity in mice, was comparable between the naive subsets, TCR interaction strength was also inferred from TRB CDR3 physicochemical properties.

The CDR3 runs 15 residues from the cysteine to the phenylalanine. DNA was not recorded. As encoded in the germline V gene, CDR1 is LGHNA while CDR2 is YSLEER. Remarks on this clonotype: It has no known antigen specificity.

The sample was run on a NextSeq 550. The Human TCR Profiling Kit (MiLaboratory) was used to make UMI-labeled 5' RACE TRB cDNA libraries. The full amount of extracted RNA was used for cDNA synthesis, and the full amount of resulting cDNA was used for PCR amplification. The libraries were made side by side, with each library going through the same number of PCR cycles. As for how the authors treated the data: MIGEC and MiXCR extracted about 48,000 +/- 9,800 unique UMI-labeled TRB cDNA molecules per library, requiring at least two reads per UMI. On average, 40,000 +/- 10,000 functional in-frame TRB CDR3 nucleotide clonotypes lacking stop codons were found per library. After downsampling to 5000 UMI-labeled TRB molecules per sample, diversity metrics, including normalized Shannon-Wiener and Chao1, were computed in VDJtools. VDJtools computed clonotype-size-weighted physicochemical properties of the central five CDR3 residues: interaction energy, strength, volume and Kidera factor 4. The reads went through TCRdb reprocessing, and each CDR3 protein sequence gets one entry with no DNA. The V and J calls come from TCRdb's annotation, not from the publication. This sample's listing comprises roughly 8,100 distinct CDR3 sequences. The ten most abundant clones make up approximately 1.5% of the sample.

Material: naive CXCR3+ CD8+ T cells from blood. Interpreted using the paper, the cell subset or site label stands for: CD45RO-CCR7+CD27+CD95- naive CD8+ T cells expressing CXCR3 (TNR3+). The TCR was taken from a human donor in good health. Some clones in this sample may be carry-over from other donors' samples. The sequence links TRBV4-3 to TRBJ1-1; TCRdb proposes TRBD1, but this gene call is untestable without DNA. This receptor carries the CDR3 CASTAGTGMNTEAFF.